The 30 T cell receptor beta chains in this list originate from one sample, sequenced in a study of CD8+CD57+ T cells in acquired aplastic anemia (dated by TCRdb to between 2017 and 2018). Data came from an Illumina HiSeq 2000. Genomic DNA served as template for TCR beta VDJ combination and CDR3 sequence profiling. Clones were called with MiXCR by TCRdb after fastp trimmed the public reads at Q25, and only in-frame beta chains were retained. Under each unique CDR3 protein, matching rows form one entry showing the most common genes and DNA. This sample gives roughly 250,000 distinct CDR3 sequences in total; less than 85% of them show up just once. The leading ten clones occupy roughly two fifths of the sample. The patients picked for sequencing were ones in whom flow cytometry had shown an expansion of CD8+CD57+ cells. The sequencing sample was made of sorted CD4+, CD8+, or CD8+CD57+ T cells (not recorded which) from PBMCs. All receptors come from a human donor with aplastic anemia.

This clonotype was found many times. The V and J genes are TRBV27 and TRBJ2-3, with 12 bases lining up with TRBD2. With 5 bases clipped from V and 1 base from J, the junction kept 4 bases outside the gene matches. Per germline, CDR1 MNHEY and CDR2 SMNVEV (reference sequence). This CDR3 is 16 amino acids long. The CDR3 DNA reads TGTGCCAGCAGTGCACTAGCGGGGGGTCGCACAGATACGCAGTATTTT. It translates to CASSALAGGRTDTQYF.

A word on this clonotype: An end of the junction differs from the germline gene, which may be a read error. This sequence joins TRBV10-2 and TRBJ2-1; D possibly corresponds to TRBD1 (5 bases). Germline CDR1 WSHSY, CDR2 SAAADI. The CDR3 has 16 residues. DNA of the CDR3: TGCGCCAGCAGTGACGACGGCGGACACCAAGAGGCCCAGCACTTCTTC. Translating gives CASSDDGGHQEAQHFF.

Comment on this clonotype: Compared with germline, one end of the junction differs, possibly owing to a read error. The V call is TRBV13, the J call TRBJ2-3; D unclear. Germline V gene lookup returns CDR1 PRHDT and CDR2 FYEKMQ (reference sequence). The CDR3 runs 14 residues. The CDR3 loop is CASSLGLAGGNTYF. The DNA of the CDR3 is TGTGCCAGCAGCCTAGGCCTTGCAGGTGGCAACACGTATTTT.

The rearrangement links TRBV7-8 to TRBJ2-7; the D is unclear. The CDR3 covers 15 residues. V lost 2 bases to trimming and J lost 13 bases, with 24 bases between them. Germline V gene sequence: CDR1 SGHVS, CDR2 FQNEAQ. The CDR3 here is CASSLPGGPASQYYV. The DNA for the CDR3 is TGTGCCAGCAGCTTACCGGGCGGTCCCGCTTCGCAGTATTACGTC.

With respect to this clonotype: No conserved phenylalanine or tryptophan is present at the end of the CDR3, so a read error is the likely explanation. It is unclear where the CDR3 begins or ends on the DNA, so no DNA is shown, and the CDR3 is as TCRdb lists it. The rearrangement joins TRBV7-3 to TRBJ2-3; TRBD2, as called in the table, went unchecked against the DNA. In germline, CDR1 is SGHTA, CDR2 FQGTGA. 13 amino acids form the CDR3, both terminal residues included. This CDR3 reads CASSSSGTWTQTY.

The table lists this clonotype with a few counts. One end of the junction does not line up with germline, which may come from a read error. The chain joins TRBV7-8 to TRBJ2-5; the D is unclear. This CDR3 contains 14 residues. The germline V gene has CDR1 SGHVS and CDR2 FQNEAQ. The CDR3 DNA reads as TGTGCCAGCAGCTTAGCGGGCGAGCCCGAGACGCAGTATTTC. It translates to CASSLAGEPETQYF.

The rearrangement links TRBV20-1 to TRBJ1-6; 7 bases agree with TRBD1. The V gene end was trimmed by 5 bases and the J gene end by 6 bases; junction bases not matched to a gene: 10. Germline loops: CDR1 DFQATT, CDR2 SNEGSKA (reference sequence). The CDR3 runs 15 residues. CDR3 region: CSAGRDSSFNSPLHF. DNA for the CDR3: TGCAGTGCTGGACGGGACAGCTCTTTTAATTCACCCCTCCACTTT.

The chain employs TRBV7-2 and TRBJ1-1; possible D gene TRBD1, 5 bases. The CDR3 contains 14 residues. Germline V CDR1 and CDR2: SGHTA, FQGNSA. Between the trimmed V and J ends, which lost 1 base and 13 bases, there was a span of 19 bases. The CDR3 coding sequence is TGTGCCAGCAGCTTAGTGGAGGGGCGCGCTACACATTTCTTT. Translating gives CASSLVEGRATHFF.

The chain recombines TRBV7-8 with TRBJ2-7; 7 bases match TRBD1. The V gene's germline CDR1 is SGHVS and CDR2 FQNEAQ. V was clipped by 3 bases and J by 1 base; unmatched bases: 15. CDR3 length: 18 amino acids. CDR3 sequence (DNA): TGTGCCAGCAGCTTTACAGCGGACGGGACAGATCTTTCCTACGAGCAGTACGTC. It is translated as CASSFTADGTDLSYEQYV.

The gene calls are TRBV7-9 and TRBJ1-5, with D uncertain. The CDR3 is made up of 15 amino acids. Deletions cut 1 base from V and 6 bases from J, with 13 bases between. The germline gives CDR1 SEHNR, CDR2 FQNEAQ (reference sequence). CDR3 DNA sequence: TGTGCCAGCAGCTTAGAGACCAGCCGGGGTCAGCCCCAGCATTTT. This gives the protein CASSLETSRGQPQHF.

In DNA form, the CDR3 reads TGTGCCAGCAGCTCCTCCGACAAGCAGCAGTACGTC. It translates to CASSSSDKQQYV. The chain uses TRBV7-3 and TRBJ2-7; D ambiguous. The CDR3 length is 12 residues. Trimming cost V 4 bases and J 8 bases, with 12 bases left between them. Germline V CDR1 and CDR2: SGHTA, FQGTGA.

This clonotype was counted a few times. The gene calls are TRBV7-3 and TRBJ2-5; 8 bases align to TRBD2. The CDR3 runs 15 residues. V gave up 3 bases and J gave up 4 bases; unmatched junction bases: 7. Per the germline V gene, CDR1 is SGHTA and CDR2 is FQGTGA. In nucleotides, the CDR3 is TGTGCCAGCAGCTTGGCTAGCGGGTCGGGAGAGACCCAGTACTTC. Amino acids: CASSLASGSGETQYF.

As for this clonotype: In this CDR3 the conserved last residue, phenylalanine or tryptophan, is missing, so a read error is likely. This sequence joins TRBV24-1 and TRBJ2-1; D may be TRBD2 (5 bases). The CDR3 is 16 amino acids. Germline V CDR1 and CDR2: KGHDR, SFDVKD. In nucleotides, the CDR3 is TGTGCCAGCAGTGAGGCGGGCGACAACGGTCAGCATGAGCAGTTCTAC. Protein: CASSEAGDNGQHEQFY.

The chain couples TRBV5-1 to TRBJ2-1; the D is unclear. CDR1 and CDR2 from the germline V gene are SGHRS and YFSETQ. Trimming stripped 1 base from V and 2 bases from J, with 16 bases between. CDR3 length: 17 amino acids. As DNA, the CDR3 is TGCGCCAGCAGCTTGCGTTCGGACGATAAGACCTACAATGAGCAGTTCTTC. The encoded protein is CASSLRSDDKTYNEQFF.

J is TRBJ1-1 and V is TRBV20-1; TRBD1 matches 7 bases. The CDR3 runs to 17 residues. Losses at the gene ends were 6 bases for V and 1 base for J; bases not matched to a gene: 17. Germline V gene sequence: CDR1 DFQATT, CDR2 SNEGSKA (reference sequence). The CDR3 sequence: CSASSWVPSGGNTEAFF. CDR3 nucleotides: TGCAGTGCCAGCAGTTGGGTCCCCTCAGGGGGGAACACTGAAGCTTTCTTT.

Comment on this clonotype: One end of the junction varies from germline; a read error may be responsible. The V gene is TRBV13, the J gene TRBJ2-3; D is uncertain. Germline values: CDR1 PRHDT, CDR2 FYEKMQ (reference sequence). The CDR3 extends over 14 amino acids. CDR3: CASSLVVGRVTDNF. CDR3 nucleotides: TGTGCCAGCAGCTTAGTGGTAGGTCGCGTCACAGATAATTTT.

Regarding this clonotype: A read error may produce the germline difference seen at one junction end. The chain combines TRBV7-8 with TRBJ2-3; D is tentatively TRBD1 or TRBD2 (6 bases each). Germline V gene sequence: CDR1 SGHVS, CDR2 FQNEAQ. CDR3 length: 13 residues. The CDR3 DNA sequence: TGTGCCAGCAGCTTCGGGGGCACTCCCGATCCGCAGTTT. Amino acid sequence: CASSFGGTPDPQF.

This chain links TRBV7-3 with TRBJ2-2, with D possibly TRBD1 on 6 matching bases. The germline V and J ends were trimmed by 4 bases and 6 bases, with 9 bases remaining between them. In germline, CDR1 is SGHTA, CDR2 FQGTGA. The CDR3 runs 13 residues. DNA for the CDR3: TGTGCCAGCAGCTCGACAGGTGCCGGGGAGCTGTTTTTT. It translates to CASSSTGAGELFF.

This clonotype has only a few counts. The V and J genes are TRBV7-2 and TRBJ2-7; D may be TRBD2 (7 bases). From germline, CDR1 is SGHTA and CDR2 FQGNSA. CDR3 length equals 18 residues. V lost 3 bases, J lost 3 bases, and 24 bases lay in between. The CDR3 DNA reads as TGTGCCAGCAGCTTCGGCGGGGGCTCGGTCTATGGCTACTACGAGCAGTACGTC. As protein: CASSFGGGSVYGYYEQYV.

The V gene is TRBV5-1, the J gene TRBJ2-6; a possible D gene is TRBD2 (6 bases). V lost 0 bases and J lost 4, with 11 bases in between. The CDR3 runs to 16 residues. Germline CDR1 and CDR2: SGHRS and YFSETQ. CDR3 sequence reads: CASSLESGDGANVLTF. The CDR3, as DNA: TGCGCCAGCAGCTTGGAATCGGGGGACGGGGCCAACGTCCTGACTTTC.

The genes are TRBV7-2 and TRBJ1-2; 9 positions match TRBD1. The junction had 18 bases not matched to a gene; V was cut back by 5 bases and J by 14 bases. CDR1 and CDR2 from the germline V gene are SGHTA and FQGNSA. The CDR3 totals 15 residues. The CDR3 here is CASSNGQGSQDTQTF. CDR3 nucleotide sequence: TGTGCCAGCAGCAATGGACAGGGGTCTCAAGATACCCAGACCTTC. Using reference TRBV7-2 and TRBJ1-2 for the parts outside the CDR3, the full variable domain is GAGVSQSPSNKVTEKGKDVELRCDPISGHTALYWYRQSLGQGLEFLIYFQGNSAPDKSGLPSDRFSAERTGGSVSTLTIQRTQQEDSAVYLCASSNGQGSQDTQTFGSGTRLTVV.

In regard to this clonotype: It is likely a read error, because the conserved phenylalanine at the end of the CDR3 is missing. Because the CDR3's place on the DNA is in doubt, the DNA is left out and the CDR3 is given as listed by TCRdb. The V call is TRBV7-3, the J call TRBJ2-2; the table's D call of TRBD1 was not tested on the DNA. 12 amino acids form the CDR3, both terminal residues included. Per the germline V gene, CDR1 is SGHTA and CDR2 is FQGTGA. This CDR3 is CASSLAAGEGAN.

V and J are TRBV13 and TRBJ2-1, with 7 bases aligning to TRBD1. This CDR3 region has 13 residues. J gave up 13 bases and V 7 bases, and 13 bases lay outside the gene matches. CDR1 is PRHDT and CDR2 is FYEKMQ in the germline V gene (reference sequence). For the CDR3, the DNA is TGTGCCAGCAACACAGGGGTTACGGGTGGACAGTTCTTC. Amino acid sequence: CASNTGVTGGQFF.

The rearrangement joins TRBV25-1 to TRBJ2-7; 7 bases align to TRBD2. Trimming removed 3 bases from V and 1 base from J; junction bases left unmatched: 9. The CDR3 covers 16 residues. CDR1 is MGHDK, CDR2 SYGVNS, per germline. The CDR3 bases are TGTGCCAGCAGTGACGTCGGGGGAGGGTTGTCCTACGAGCAGTACTTC. Protein sequence: CASSDVGGGLSYEQYF.

The CDR3 is CASSVEGKGDTEEFF. CDR3 bases: TGTGCCAGCAGCGTAGAGGGCAAAGGTGACACTGAAGAATTCTTT. J is TRBJ1-1 and V is TRBV7-9; the D is unclear. The CDR3 consists of 15 residues. Germline V gives CDR1 SEHNR, CDR2 FQNEAQ (reference sequence). Trimming left V 5 bases short and J 14 bases short, with 27 bases between.

The V and J genes are TRBV2 and TRBJ2-5; 10 bases align to TRBD2. This CDR3 is built from 16 residues. V shed 4 bases, J shed 14 bases, and the junction held 19 bases outside the gene matches. From germline, CDR1 is SNHLY and CDR2 FYNNEI. Here the CDR3 DNA reads TGTGCCAGCAGTGCCTCGCTTCTAGCGGGGGAGGATTTTGACTACTTC. It yields the protein CASSASLLAGEDFDYF.

Turning to this clonotype: Without the conserved terminal phenylalanine or tryptophan, this CDR3 likely stems from a read error. The limits of the CDR3 on the DNA are not certain, so only TCRdb's listed CDR3 is given. V usage is TRBV7-8 and J usage is TRBJ2-1; TRBD2 is the table's D call, not checked against the DNA. Germline assignment: CDR1 SGHVS and CDR2 FQNEAQ. The CDR3 numbers 13 amino acids, ends counted. The CDR3 reads CASSLVAGPDTQY.

The chain combines TRBV7-8 with TRBJ2-7, with D hard to call. Trimming took 1 base from V and 6 from J, leaving 13 bases between them. Per germline, CDR1 SGHVS and CDR2 FQNEAQ. The CDR3 consists of 14 residues. CDR3 region: CASSLVNPVGEQYF. The DNA for the CDR3 is TGTGCCAGCAGCTTAGTAAACCCCGTAGGCGAGCAGTACTTC.

In regard to this clonotype: Likely a read error: the CDR3 ends without its conserved phenylalanine or tryptophan. Because the CDR3's place on the DNA is in doubt, the DNA is left out and the CDR3 is given as listed by TCRdb. V gene TRBV7-7 combines with J gene TRBJ2-4; the D segment call TRBD1 is taken from the table without a DNA check. Germline-derived CDR1 and CDR2 are SSHAT and FNYEAQ (reference sequence). Ends included, the CDR3 has 12 residues. This CDR3 is CASSLGGELNTG.

The chain couples TRBV9 to TRBJ2-3; no firm D call. This CDR3 spans 16 amino acids. CDR1 and CDR2 (germline): SGDLS, YYNGEE. V gave up 0 bases and J gave up 10 bases, with 21 bases separating them. The chain's CDR3 is CASSVGTGRQYFAQYF. In DNA, the CDR3 is TGTGCCAGCAGCGTAGGGACGGGTCGGCAGTATTTTGCGCAGTATTTT.